This entry lists 18 T cell receptor beta chains sequenced from one sample in a study of radiation and T cells in renal cell carcinoma. Profiled with immunoSEQ multiplex PCR; TCRdb holds only in-frame clones, not every one. The sample includes 70,000 or so clones, 82% seen only once; the top ten take approximately 5.4%. Time point noted: blood 2 weeks post-SBRT. The treatment denotes: 15 Gy SBRT to primary tumor, nephrectomy 4 weeks later. Here the sequenced sample was blood, taken from a patient whose treatment included radiotherapy and nephrectomy. The receptors stem from a man aged 55 to 69 with renal cell carcinoma.

V gene TRBV28 combines with J gene TRBJ1-1; D gene unclear. V shed 1 base and J shed 6 bases, with 18 bases lying between them. Germline assignment: CDR1 MDHEN and CDR2 SYDVKM. This CDR3 contains 16 residues. CDR3 coding DNA: TGTGCCAGCAGTTTATTCGGGTACCGTGGAGTCGCTGAAGCTTTCTTT. It translates to CASSLFGYRGVAEAFF.

This chain uses TRBV27 with TRBJ2-7; 8 nucleotides align to TRBD1. Germline CDR1 and CDR2: MNHEY and SMNVEV (reference sequence). The V segment lost 7 bases and the J segment 9 bases; nucleotides outside the gene matches: 5. The CDR3 spans 11 residues. The CDR3 nucleotides are TGTGCCAGCACCGACAGGGGAAGGCAGTACTTC. Protein: CASTDRGRQYF.

The V call is TRBV9, the J call TRBJ2-2; 9 bases are shared with TRBD1. CDR1 SGDLS and CDR2 YYNGEE come from the germline V gene. V lost 2 bases and J lost 3; bases outside the gene matches: 2. CDR3 length equals 15 residues. CDR3 protein: CASSVTGGHTGELFF. CDR3 bases: TGTGCCAGCAGCGTGACAGGGGGGCACACCGGGGAGCTGTTTTTT.

V usage is TRBV4-1 and J usage is TRBJ2-5; 10 positions match TRBD1. Unmatched junction bases numbered 2, after V lost 3 bases and J lost 4 bases. This CDR3 has 14 residues. CDR1 MGHRA and CDR2 YSYEKL come from the germline V gene. The CDR3 sequence is CASSQWDRGETQYF. The CDR3 region has the DNA TGCGCCAGCAGCCAGTGGGACAGGGGAGAGACCCAGTACTTC.

V is TRBV9 and J is TRBJ2-2, with 14 nucleotides matching TRBD2. This CDR3 contains 16 residues. Looked up from germline, CDR1 is SGDLS and CDR2 is YYNGEE. The V and J ends lost 7 bases and 2 bases, in that order; junction bases with no gene match: 4. The CDR3: CASGTSGRGNTGELFF. The CDR3 bases are TGTGCCAGCGGGACTAGCGGGAGAGGAAACACCGGGGAGCTGTTTTTT.

V is TRBV6-5 and J is TRBJ2-3, with D uncertain. CDR1 is MNHEY and CDR2 is SVGAGI in the germline V gene. The CDR3 length is 13 residues. V was cut by 3 bases and J by 0 bases, with 4 bases left in between. The CDR3 reads CASSYGSTDTQYF. The CDR3 DNA reads as TGTGCCAGCAGTTATGGGAGCACAGATACGCAGTATTTT.

The CDR3 protein is CASTRSWRDAATGELFF. The CDR3 region has the DNA TGTGCCAGTACCCGAAGTTGGCGGGACGCGGCCACCGGGGAGCTGTTTTTT. The V gene is TRBV19, the J gene TRBJ2-2, with D perhaps TRBD2 (6 bases). The CDR3 has 17 residues. The germline V and J ends were trimmed by 7 bases and 4 bases, with 22 bases remaining between them. Germline V CDR1 and CDR2: LNHDA, SQIVND (reference sequence).

The V gene is TRBV4-2, the J gene TRBJ1-5, with D possibly matching TRBD1 (5 bases). Germline CDR1 reads LGHNA; CDR2 reads YNFKEQ. V was cut by 0 bases and J by 4 bases, with 10 bases left in between. The CDR3 length is 15 residues. The CDR3 DNA reads as TGTGCCAGCAGCCAAGATGGGACCCAGAATCAGCCCCAGCATTTT. As protein: CASSQDGTQNQPQHF.

V and J are TRBV5-1 and TRBJ2-1; 7 bases line up with TRBD1. V was clipped by 4 bases and J by 7 bases; unmatched bases: 11. The CDR3 runs to 15 residues. Germline V lookup: CDR1 SGHRS, CDR2 YFSETQ. The CDR3, as DNA: TGCGCCAGCAGCCCAGGGGGTTCCTCCACGAATGAGCAGTTCTTC. Protein sequence: CASSPGGSSTNEQFF.

The chain joins TRBV28 to TRBJ2-2, with D possibly matching TRBD1 (6 bases). The germline V gene encodes CDR1 MDHEN and CDR2 SYDVKM. The germline V and J ends were trimmed by 7 bases and 4 bases, with 10 bases remaining between them. This CDR3 contains 13 residues. DNA for the CDR3: TGTGCCAGCACGGACAGTCTCACCGGGGAGCTGTTTTTT. This sequence encodes CASTDSLTGELFF. The full variable domain, in which reference TRBV28 and TRBJ2-2 provide the parts outside the CDR3, is DVKVTQSSRYLVKRTGEKVFLECVQDMDHENMFWYRQDPGLGLRLIYFSYDVKMKEKGDIPEGYSVSREKKERFSLILESASTNQTSMYLCASTDSLTGELFFGEGSRLTVL.

This clone is labeled as medium-sized. The chain links TRBV9 to TRBJ2-3, with 7 bases that match TRBD2. Germline V gene data show CDR1 as SGDLS and CDR2 as YYNGEE. J was trimmed by 3 bases and V by 3 bases; bases with no gene match: 1. The length of the CDR3 is 13 residues. CDR3 sequence: CASSGGRTDTQYF. CDR3 coding DNA: TGTGCCAGCAGCGGCGGGAGAACAGATACGCAGTATTTT.

The rearrangement links TRBV25-1 to TRBJ2-3; 9 nucleotides match TRBD1. CDR3 length equals 17 residues. Per germline, CDR1 MGHDK and CDR2 SYGVNS. Trimming at V came to 1 base and at J to 3 bases, leaving 8 bases not matched to a gene. The CDR3 sequence is CASSESAGTGITDTQYF. CDR3 coding DNA: TGTGCCAGCAGTGAATCGGCCGGGACAGGGATTACAGATACGCAGTATTTT.

The chain is built from TRBV10-3 and TRBJ2-2; 7 positions agree with TRBD2. Germline values: CDR1 ENHRY, CDR2 SYGVKD. CDR3 length: 15 residues. The V and J ends lost 6 bases and 3 bases, in that order; junction bases with no gene match: 7. In nucleotides, the CDR3 is TGTGCCATCAGAAACGGACTAGGGGACACCGGGGAGCTGTTTTTT. It specifies CAIRNGLGDTGELFF.

The rearrangement uses TRBV10-3 and TRBJ2-5; 10 bases fit TRBD1. Germline CDR1 is ENHRY and CDR2 is SYGVKD. V was clipped by 3 bases and J by 7 bases; unmatched bases: 11. CDR3 length: 16 residues. The chain's CDR3 is CAISDPGQGSTGTQYF. CDR3 coding DNA: TGTGCCATCAGTGACCCGGGACAGGGGTCAACGGGGACCCAGTACTTC.

This sequence joins TRBV5-1 and TRBJ1-2; 7 nucleotides match TRBD1. The germline gives CDR1 SGHRS, CDR2 YFSETQ. The CDR3 length is 13 residues. With 3 bases clipped from V and 2 bases from J, the junction kept 1 base outside the gene matches. The CDR3 loop is CASSWDRNYGYTF. In DNA, the CDR3 is TGCGCCAGCAGCTGGGACAGAAACTATGGCTACACCTTC. The entire variable domain, with the rest obtained from reference TRBV5-1 and TRBJ1-2, is as follows: KAGVTQTPRYLIKTRGQQVTLSCSPISGHRSVSWYQQTPGQGLQFLFEYFSETQRNKGNFPGRFSGRQFSNSRSEMNVSTLELGDSALYLCASSWDRNYGYTFGSGTRLTVV.

The J gene is TRBJ1-3, the V gene TRBV6-5; TRBD1 matches 9 bases. V trimming: 5 bases; J trimming: 2 bases; junction bases outside the gene matches: 4. CDR1 and CDR2 from the germline V gene are MNHEY and SVGAGI. The CDR3 has 15 amino acids. CDR3: CASSLGTGPGNTIYF. The CDR3 nucleotides read TGTGCCAGCAGTCTCGGGACAGGGCCTGGAAACACCATATATTTT.

The chain is built from TRBV19 and TRBJ2-2, with 7 bases lining up with TRBD2. V trimming: 6 bases; J trimming: 3 bases; junction bases outside the gene matches: 4. From germline, CDR1 is LNHDA and CDR2 SQIVND (reference sequence). This CDR3 comprises 14 residues. The CDR3 coding sequence is TGTGCCAGTAGCCTCCGGGGGGACACCGGGGAGCTGTTTTTT. This sequence encodes CASSLRGDTGELFF. Full variable domain (rest looked up from reference TRBV19 and TRBJ2-2): DGGITQSPKYLFRKEGQNVTLSCEQNLNHDAMYWYRQDPGQGLRLIYYSQIVNDFQKGDIAEGYSVSREKKESFPLTVTSAQKNPTAFYLCASSLRGDTGELFFGEGSRLTVL.

This chain uses TRBV7-9 with TRBJ2-7; D perhaps matches TRBD1 (6 bases). Germline V gives CDR1 SEHNR, CDR2 FQNEAQ (reference sequence). V was cut by 4 bases and J by 4 bases, with 14 bases left in between. The CDR3 loop spans 14 amino acids. The CDR3 sequence is CASSSAGVTYEQYF. CDR3 in DNA: TGTGCCAGCAGCTCCGCAGGGGTGACGTACGAGCAGTACTTC. Supplemented by reference TRBV7-9 and TRBJ2-7, the full variable domain reads DTGVSQNPRHKITKRGQNVTFRCDPISEHNRLYWYRQTLGQGPEFLTYFQNEAQLEKSRLLSDRFSAERPKGSFSTLEIQRTEQGDSAMYLCASSSAGVTYEQYFGPGTRLTVT.